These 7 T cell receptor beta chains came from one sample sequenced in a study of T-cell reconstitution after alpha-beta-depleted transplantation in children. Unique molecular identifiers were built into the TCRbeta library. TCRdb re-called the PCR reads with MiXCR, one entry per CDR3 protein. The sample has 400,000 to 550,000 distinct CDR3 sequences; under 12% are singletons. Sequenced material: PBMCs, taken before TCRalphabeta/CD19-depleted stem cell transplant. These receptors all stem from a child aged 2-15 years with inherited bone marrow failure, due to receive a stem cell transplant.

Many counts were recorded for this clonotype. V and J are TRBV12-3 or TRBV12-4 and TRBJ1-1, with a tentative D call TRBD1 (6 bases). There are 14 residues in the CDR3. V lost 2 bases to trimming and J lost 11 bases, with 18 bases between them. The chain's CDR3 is CASSLFALGAPAFF. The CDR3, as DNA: TGTGCCAGCAGTTTATTTGCTTTGGGGGCCCCCGCTTTCTTT.

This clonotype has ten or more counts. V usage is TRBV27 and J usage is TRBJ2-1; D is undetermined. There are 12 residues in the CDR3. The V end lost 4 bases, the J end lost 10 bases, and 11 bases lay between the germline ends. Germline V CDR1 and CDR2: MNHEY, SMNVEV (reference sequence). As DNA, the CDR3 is TGTGCCAGCAGTTCTACCGGGCTCGAGCAGTTCTTC. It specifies CASSSTGLEQFF.

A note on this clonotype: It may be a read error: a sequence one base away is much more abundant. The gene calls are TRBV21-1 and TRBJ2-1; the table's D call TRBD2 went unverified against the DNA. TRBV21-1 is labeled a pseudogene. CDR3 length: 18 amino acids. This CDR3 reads CASSKVRTSKSSYNEQFF. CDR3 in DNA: TGTGCCAGCAGCAAAGTTCGGACTAGCAAAAGCTCCTACAATGAGCAGTTCTTC.

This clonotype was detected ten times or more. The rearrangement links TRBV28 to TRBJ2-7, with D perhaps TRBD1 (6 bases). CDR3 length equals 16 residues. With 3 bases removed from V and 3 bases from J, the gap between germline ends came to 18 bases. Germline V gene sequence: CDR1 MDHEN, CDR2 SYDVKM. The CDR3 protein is CASSFNPPGHRYEQYF. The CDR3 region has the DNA TGTGCCAGCAGTTTCAACCCCCCGGGACACCGCTACGAGCAGTACTTC.

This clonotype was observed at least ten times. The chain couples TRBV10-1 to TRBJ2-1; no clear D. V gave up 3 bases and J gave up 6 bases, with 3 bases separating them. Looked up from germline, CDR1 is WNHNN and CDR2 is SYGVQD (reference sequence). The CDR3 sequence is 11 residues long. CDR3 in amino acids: CASSEFNEQFF. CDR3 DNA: TGCGCCAGCAGTGAATTCAATGAGCAGTTCTTC.

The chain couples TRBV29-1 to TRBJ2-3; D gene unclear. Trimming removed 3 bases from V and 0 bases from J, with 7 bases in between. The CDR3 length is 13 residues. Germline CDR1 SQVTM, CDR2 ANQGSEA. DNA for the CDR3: TGCAGCGTTGATCCGCGGAGCACAGATACGCAGTATTTT. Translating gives CSVDPRSTDTQYF.

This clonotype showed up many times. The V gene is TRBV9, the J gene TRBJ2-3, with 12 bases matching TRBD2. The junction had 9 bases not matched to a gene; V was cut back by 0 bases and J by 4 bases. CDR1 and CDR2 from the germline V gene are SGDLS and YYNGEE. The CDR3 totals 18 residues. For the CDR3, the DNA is TGTGCCAGCAGCGTAGGTCTGGGACTAGCGGGTATACCAGATACGCAGTATTTT. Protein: CASSVGLGLAGIPDTQYF.